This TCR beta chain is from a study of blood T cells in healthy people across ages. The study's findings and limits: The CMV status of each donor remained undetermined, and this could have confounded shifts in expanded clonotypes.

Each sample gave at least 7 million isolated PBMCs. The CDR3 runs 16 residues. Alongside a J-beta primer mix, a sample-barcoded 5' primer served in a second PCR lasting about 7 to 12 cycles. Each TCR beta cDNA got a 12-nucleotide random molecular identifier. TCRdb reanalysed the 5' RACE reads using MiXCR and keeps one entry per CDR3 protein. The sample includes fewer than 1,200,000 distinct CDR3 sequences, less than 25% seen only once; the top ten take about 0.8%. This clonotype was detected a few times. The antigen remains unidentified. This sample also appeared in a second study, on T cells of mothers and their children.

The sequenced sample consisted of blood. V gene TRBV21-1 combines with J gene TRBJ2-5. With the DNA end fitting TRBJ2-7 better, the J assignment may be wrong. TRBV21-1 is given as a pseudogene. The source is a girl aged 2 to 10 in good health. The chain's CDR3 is CASSKVYEVASYEQYF. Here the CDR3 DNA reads TGTGCCAGCAGCAAAGTGTATGAGGTGGCATCCTACGAGCAGTACTTC.